This entry concerns a single T cell receptor (beta chain). This sample is drawn from a study of blood T cell repertoires in COVID-19. Background on the study: The United States, Italy and Spain supplied acute and convalescent COVID-19 samples. The cDNA or gDNA used as material had been derived from T cells, B-cell-depleted T cells, or PBMCs.

Germline loops: CDR1 SGDLS, CDR2 YYNGEE. The V and J ends lost 6 bases and 1 base respectively, with 7 bases between them. This CDR3 is 12 amino acids long. Authors' analysis steps: Scientists estimated how many nucleated cells there were by amplifying reference gene primers. Repertoires were generated with immunoSEQ multiplex PCR, while TCRdb's copy carries only in-frame clones and drops some. V and J calls and clone size are given by that table; D and trimming were obtained from the DNA. The profile shows under 200,000 clones, 90% to 95% of them singletons. J is TRBJ1-1 and V is TRBV9; D gene unclear. The sequenced sample was peripheral blood. This clonotype was sampled from a man in his forties or fifties with acute or convalescent COVID-19. The CDR3: CASISPNTEAFF. The CDR3 DNA reads as TGTGCCAGCATTAGTCCGAACACTGAAGCTTTCTTT.